This TCR beta chain stems from a study of blood T cells in healthy people across ages. Study results and caveats: Versus aged donors, long-lived donors had higher diversity and more naive CD4+ cells. Donor CMV infection status was unknown, possibly confounding age-related changes in expanded clonotypes. There was a strong correlation between TCR beta diversity and naive T cell percentage.

CDR3 size: 13 residues. Germline V gene data show CDR1 as SGHAT and CDR2 as FQNNGV. Deletions cut 5 bases from V and 4 bases from J, with 11 bases between. With a J-beta primer mix and a sample-barcoded 5' primer, a second PCR ran roughly 6 to 12 cycles. A single record per CDR3 protein comes from TCRdb applying MiXCR to the 5' RACE reads. The data show about 640,000 distinct CDR3 sequences, roughly 50% seen once. Comments on this clonotype: Its antigen is not identified.

Sequences were obtained from blood. The rearrangement links TRBV11-2 to TRBJ1-2, with D unresolved. This clonotype originated in a man in his sixties in good health. Here the CDR3 reads CASSPSAGYGYTF. The CDR3 DNA sequence: TGTGCCAGCAGCCCCTCGGCAGGCTATGGCTACACCTTC.